This TCR beta chain was profiled in a study of cytotoxic CD8 clonotypes in ibrutinib-treated CLL. Study as a whole: The patients, under 13 relapsed/refractory and about 14 treatment-naive, included roughly 17 who were IGHV unmutated.

The V gene's germline CDR1 is SGHNT and CDR2 YENEEA. With V trimmed by 5 bases and J by 4 bases, 4 bases remained unmatched. The CDR3 consists of 14 residues. Frozen-stored PBMCs produced roughly 2 micrograms of genomic DNA for TCR beta libraries. Data came from immunoSEQ multiplex PCR; TCRdb stores just in-frame clones and leaves some out. This sample carries roughly 40,000 clones, roughly 65% of them seen once, and the ten largest clones take 6.5% to 8%. The V and J genes are TRBV11-3 and TRBJ2-3; 9 bases are shared with TRBD2. The receptor was derived from a human donor with chronic lymphocytic leukemia. The material was PBMCs, obtained at disease progression, from a patient treated with ibrutinib. The CDR3 spells CASSPGLAADTQYF. In DNA form, the CDR3 reads TGTGCCAGCAGCCCGGGACTAGCAGCAGATACGCAGTATTTT. The variable domain in full, with the rest retrieved from reference TRBV11-3 and TRBJ2-3, is EAGVVQSPRYKIIEKKQPVAFWCNPISGHNTLYWYLQNLGQGPELLIRYENEEAVDDSQLPKDRFSAERLKGVDSTLKIQPAELGDSAVYLCASSPGLAADTQYFGPGTRLTVL.